This record covers a single T cell receptor (beta chain). Its antigen remains unknown. These data belong to a study of CD4 T cell repertoires in COVID-19. For the study at large: Relabeled CFSE-low cells, IL-2-expanded for approximately 10 days, met spikes from other coronaviruses. Study-wide findings and caveats: Between about 6 and 28% of SARS-CoV-2 clonotypes also appeared in SARS-CoV and/or HKU1 spike cultures. Suggested intraclonal diversification: top SARS-CoV-2-reactive clonotypes appeared in two or three memory subsets.

The length of the CDR3 is 15 residues. The germline V gene encodes CDR1 SGHRS and CDR2 YFSETQ. Trimming shortened V by 3 bases and J by 2 bases, and 13 bases separated the two germline ends. No culture step preceded sequencing of the ex vivo isolated memory T cells. TCRdb's table, derived via immunoSEQ multiplex PCR, lists solely in-frame clones and lacks some. The sample lists 8,400 or so clones, less than 90% occurring once. This material consisted of effector memory CD4+ T cells from blood, taken before the COVID-19 pandemic. The TCR comes from a human donor who had COVID-19. The chain recombines TRBV5-1 with TRBJ2-3; weak D call: TRBD1 (6 bases). This CDR3 is CASSSEDRPTDTQYF. The DNA for the CDR3 is TGCGCCAGCAGCTCGGAGGACAGACCCACAGATACGCAGTATTTT.